This T cell receptor (beta chain) was sequenced during a study of blood T cell repertoires in COVID-19. Study-wide background: Sources were T cells, B-cell-depleted T cells, or PBMCs; the material itself was cDNA or gDNA.

CDR3 size: 15 residues. Germline CDR1 reads KGHSH; CDR2 reads LQKENI. With 2 bases removed from V and 0 bases from J, the gap between germline ends came to 10 bases. Authors' processing steps: Scientists estimated how many nucleated cells there were by amplifying reference gene primers. TCRdb's table, derived via immunoSEQ multiplex PCR, lists solely in-frame clones and lacks some. That table gives V, J and clone size, and the DNA gave D and trimming. The sample carries more than 100,000 clones, 87% recorded once. Sequences were obtained from peripheral blood. This TCR came from a woman between 70 and 85 years old with acute or convalescent COVID-19. J is TRBJ1-1 and V is TRBV18; D might be TRBD1 (5 bases). DNA for the CDR3: TGTGCCAGCTCACCAGGAGGGGTGATGAACACTGAAGCTTTCTTT. Its protein is CASSPGGVMNTEAFF.